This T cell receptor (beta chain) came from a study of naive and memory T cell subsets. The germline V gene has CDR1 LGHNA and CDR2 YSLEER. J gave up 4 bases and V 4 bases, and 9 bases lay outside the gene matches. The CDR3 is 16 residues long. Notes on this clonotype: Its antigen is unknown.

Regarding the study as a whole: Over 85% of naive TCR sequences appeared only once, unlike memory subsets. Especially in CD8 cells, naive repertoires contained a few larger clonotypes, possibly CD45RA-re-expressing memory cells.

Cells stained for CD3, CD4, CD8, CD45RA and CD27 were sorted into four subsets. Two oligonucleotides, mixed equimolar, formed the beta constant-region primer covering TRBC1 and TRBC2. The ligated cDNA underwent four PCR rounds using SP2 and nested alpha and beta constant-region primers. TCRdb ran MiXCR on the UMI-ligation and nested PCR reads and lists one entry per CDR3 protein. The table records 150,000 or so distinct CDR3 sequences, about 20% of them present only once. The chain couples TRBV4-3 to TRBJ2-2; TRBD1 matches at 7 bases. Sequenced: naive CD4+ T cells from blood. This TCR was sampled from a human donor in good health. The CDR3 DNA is TGCGCCAGCAGCCTTTTGGGACAGTCGATCACCGGGGAGCTGTTTTTT. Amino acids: CASSLLGQSITGELFF.